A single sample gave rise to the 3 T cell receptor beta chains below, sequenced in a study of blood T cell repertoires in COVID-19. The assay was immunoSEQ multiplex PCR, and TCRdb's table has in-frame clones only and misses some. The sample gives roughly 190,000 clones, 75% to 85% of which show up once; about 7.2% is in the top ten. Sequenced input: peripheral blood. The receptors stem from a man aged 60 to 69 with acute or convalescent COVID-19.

DNA for the CDR3: TGTGCCACCAGCAGGACGCTGACAGTCTATAATTCACCCCTCCACTTT. Protein sequence: CATSRTLTVYNSPLHF. V is TRBV15 and J is TRBJ1-6; TRBD1 might be the D (5 bases). The germline V gene encodes CDR1 LNHNV and CDR2 YYDKDF (reference sequence). The V end was cut by 3 bases, the J end by 3 bases, with 12 bases between. This CDR3 region has 16 residues.

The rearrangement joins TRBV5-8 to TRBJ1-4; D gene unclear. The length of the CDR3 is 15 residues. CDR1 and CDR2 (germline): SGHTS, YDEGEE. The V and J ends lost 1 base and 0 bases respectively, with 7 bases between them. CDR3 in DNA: TGTGCCAGCAGCTTGCCGGGGACAACTAATGAAAAACTGTTTTTT. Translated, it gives CASSLPGTTNEKLFF.

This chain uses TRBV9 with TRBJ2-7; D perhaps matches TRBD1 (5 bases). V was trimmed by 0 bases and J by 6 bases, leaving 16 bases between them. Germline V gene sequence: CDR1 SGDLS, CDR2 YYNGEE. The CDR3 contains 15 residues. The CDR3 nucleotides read TGTGCCAGCAGCGTAGCACATTTCGGGCAGGGCGAGCAGTACTTC. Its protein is CASSVAHFGQGEQYF.